A selection of T cell receptor beta chains follows, all from one sample in a study of T cell repertoires in cytomegalovirus infection. TCRdb re-analysed the reads in MiXCR, keeping a single row per CDR3 protein. The sample holds about 360,000 distinct CDR3 sequences, 15% to 20% seen once. The sequenced sample was PBMCs. The receptors were gathered from a human donor in good health (CMV status not recorded). Some clones in this sample may be carry-over from other donors' samples. Both conserved end residues are part of each CDR3. A D gene is named only where the DNA matches it firmly. Size is omitted from some rows. Given values are once, few, many or a class for expanded clones.

size: many
D: NA
J: TRBJ1-1
V: TRBV7-9
length: 13
DNA: TGTGCCAGCAGCCCACCCGTGAACACTGAAGCTTTCTTT
CDR3: CASSPPVNTEAFF

size: NA
D: NA
J: TRBJ2-7
V: TRBV18
length: 14
DNA: TGTGCCAGCTCACTTTCTCAGGAAAACTACGAGCAGTACTTC
CDR3: CASSLSQENYEQYF

size: few
D: NA
J: TRBJ2-1
V: TRBV10-3
length: 13
DNA: TGTGCCATCCGTGAGACAGGTTACAATGAGCAGTTCTTC
CDR3: CAIRETGYNEQFF

size: NA
D: NA
J: TRBJ1-2
V: TRBV10-3
length: 15
DNA: TGTGCCATCAGTGAAAGAGTCGGGCAGACCTATGGCTACACCTTC
CDR3: CAISERVGQTYGYTF

size: NA
D: NA
J: TRBJ1-3
V: TRBV19
length: 16
DNA: TGTGCCAGTAGTATAGCCCCGGTTAACTCTGGAAACACCATATATTTT
CDR3: CASSIAPVNSGNTIYF

size: many
D: NA
J: TRBJ2-3
V: TRBV11-2
length: 14
DNA: TGTGCCAGCAGCCTCGGGCAGGCTGCAGATACGCAGTATTTT
CDR3: CASSLGQAADTQYF

size: NA
D: TRBD1
J: TRBJ1-2
V: TRBV27
length: 14
DNA: TGTGCCAGCAGTTGGGACAGGGGTGGGGGAGGCTACACCTTC
CDR3: CASSWDRGGGGYTF

size: NA
D: NA
J: TRBJ1-5
V: TRBV6-1
length: 15
DNA: TGTGCCAGCAGTGAAGGGGAGCACGCCAATCAGCCCCAGCATTTT
CDR3: CASSEGEHANQPQHF

size: few
D: TRBD1
J: TRBJ2-2
V: TRBV18
length: 16
DNA: TGTGCCAGCCGCGCCGGGACAGGGGAAATGACCGGGGAGCTGTTTTTT
CDR3: CASRAGTGEMTGELFF

size: many
D: NA
J: TRBJ1-1
V: TRBV7-9
length: 13
DNA: TGTGCCAGCAGCTTAGTGTTGGGCACTGAAGCTTTCTTT
CDR3: CASSLVLGTEAFF

size: many
D: NA
J: TRBJ2-7
V: TRBV20-1
length: 12
DNA: TGCAGTCCTATTGGTAGCAGCGACGAGCAGTACTTC
CDR3: CSPIGSSDEQYF

size: few
D: TRBD2
J: TRBJ2-1
V: TRBV12-3/TRBV12-4
length: 14
DNA: TGTGCCAGCAGTTTAGGTGGGACTAACAATGAGCAGTTCTTC
CDR3: CASSLGGTNNEQFF

size: few
D: NA
J: TRBJ2-6
V: TRBV19
length: 18
DNA: TGTGCCAGTAGTAGCCTGGGCAGAGGCTCCTCTGGGGCCAACGTCCTGACTTTC
CDR3: CASSSLGRGSSGANVLTF

size: NA
D: TRBD1
J: TRBJ1-2
V: TRBV29-1
length: 15
DNA: TGCAGCGTAGTCTCCCCCGGGACAGGGGGCGATGGCTACACCTTC
CDR3: CSVVSPGTGGDGYTF

size: NA
D: TRBD1
J: TRBJ1-2
V: TRBV20-1
length: 14
DNA: TGCAGTGCCCGAGACAGGGTTGCTAACTATGGCTACACCTTC
CDR3: CSARDRVANYGYTF

size: few
D: NA
J: TRBJ2-4
V: TRBV19
length: 17
DNA: TGTGCCAGTAGTCTCGGGGCAGGGCGGGATTTAAGAAACATTCAGTACTTC
CDR3: CASSLGAGRDLRNIQYF

size: many
D: NA
J: TRBJ1-4
V: TRBV12-3/TRBV12-4
length: 14
DNA: TGTGCCAGCAGTTTACACTCCTGGGATGAAAAACTGTTTTTT
CDR3: CASSLHSWDEKLFF

size: NA
D: NA
J: TRBJ2-2
V: TRBV20-1
length: 16
DNA: TGCAGTGCTAGAGATATGAGGGGGGGCCCCCCCGGGGAGCTGTTTTTT
CDR3: CSARDMRGGPPGELFF

size: few
D: NA
J: TRBJ1-3
V: TRBV7-9
length: 16
DNA: TGTGCCAGCAGCTTTTCTCGACAGGACTCTGGAAACACCATATATTTT
CDR3: CASSFSRQDSGNTIYF